This TCR beta chain was observed in a study of control samples from healthy donors and cancer patients. Sequenced by immunoSEQ multiplex PCR; TCRdb stores in-frame clones only, minus some. The sample records about 44,000 clones, 80% to 90% being singletons. V was clipped by 4 bases and J by 7 bases; unmatched bases: 5. CDR1 is MDHEN and CDR2 is SYDVKM in the germline V gene. CDR3 size: 14 residues. The chain joins TRBV28 to TRBJ1-5; 9 nucleotides match TRBD1. The TCR sequence derives from an older woman with lung cancer. Sequencing was carried out using PBMCs. The CDR3 region has the DNA TGTGCCAGCAGTTCCGGGACAGGGTGGCAGCCCCAGCATTTT. It is translated as CASSSGTGWQPQHF.